The sequence of this TCR beta chain was determined in a study of blood T cell repertoires in COVID-19. Study overall: Sites across the United States, Italy and Spain contributed samples from acute and convalescent COVID-19.

Using immunoSEQ multiplex PCR, the repertoire was profiled, and TCRdb retains in-frame clones only, with some absent. Of about 140,000 clones in the sample, around 73% were seen once. The germline CDR1 and CDR2 sequences are LGHNA and YNFKEQ. Trimming at V came to 4 bases and at J to 0 bases, leaving 21 bases not matched to a gene. The CDR3 is 22 residues long. This clone has a single count. The receptor's source is a woman between 45 and 65 years old with active or convalescent COVID-19. V gene TRBV4-2 combines with J gene TRBJ1-4, with 9 bases lining up with TRBD1. Sequencing used peripheral blood. CDR3 bases: TGTGCCAGCAGCCCAAGGGGCGGGACAGGGCAACGGAGAGATACAACTAATGAAAAACTGTTTTTT. It codes for CASSPRGGTGQRRDTTNEKLFF.